Sequencing of this TCR beta chain was carried out in a study of glioma-infiltrating T cells. The CDR3 has 13 amino acids. CDR1 is SQVTM, CDR2 ANQGSEA, per germline. In its sample, this clonotype was seen a few times. At one end the junction does not follow the germline gene, possibly because of a read error. Amplification of TCR alpha and beta CDR3 regions from RNA used iRepertoire nested multiplex PCR. One entry per CDR3 protein results from TCRdb running MiXCR on the multiplex PCR reads. Of roughly 200,000 distinct CDR3 sequences listed, roughly two fifths are singletons. The sample taken for sequencing was glioma tissue, nonneoplastic brain tissue, or PBMCs (not recorded which). The receptor's source is a human donor with low-grade glioma or glioblastoma, undergoing nonglioma brain surgery, or in good health (not recorded which). The chain recombines TRBV29-1 with TRBJ1-4; the D gene is possibly TRBD1 (5 bases). CDR3 bases: TGCAGCGCTCGACAGATACCGAATGAGAAACTGTTTTTT. Protein: CSARQIPNEKLFF. The variable domain in full, completed from reference TRBV29-1 and TRBJ1-4, reads SAVISQKPSRDICQRGTSLTIQCQVDSQVTMMFWYRQQPGQSLTLIATANQGSEATYESGFVIDKFPISRPNLTFSTLTVSNMSPEDSSIYLCSARQIPNEKLFFGSGTQLSVL.